These T cell receptor beta chains were read from a single sample in a study of T cells expressing NK-cell markers. TCRdb reanalyzed the 5' RACE reads, giving one entry per CDR3 protein sequence and no DNA. Here the sample table reports over 150,000 distinct CDR3 sequences. The sample was blood T cells: a sorted CD56 or NKG2C T cell subset, CD4+ or CD8+ T cells, or bulk PBMC T cells (not recorded which). The receptors were sampled from a woman in her forties or fifties in good health. CDR3s include the opening cysteine and the closing phenylalanine or tryptophan.

TRBV3-1	TRBJ2-1	CASSQFPKENSYNEQFF
TRBV29-1	TRBJ2-7	CSVDLGQGYEQYF
TRBV7-9	TRBJ2-3	CASRDPGLTDTQYF
TRBV11-2	TRBJ2-1	CASSSQTRHEQFF
TRBV4-1	TRBJ1-1	CASSQARGDTEAFF
TRBV10-3	TRBJ2-3	CAIGGSITDTQYF
TRBV11-2	TRBJ2-7	CASNWGSGGSYEQYF
TRBV12-3/TRBV12-4	TRBJ2-1	CASSLAGTNEQFF
TRBV7-9	TRBJ2-1	CASRPAGTSGRLQFF
TRBV6-2/TRBV6-3	TRBJ2-1	CASFGLTTDYNEQFF
TRBV5-1	TRBJ1-2	CASSTSQGAPGGYTF
TRBV29-1	TRBJ2-1	CSVEGPAWEGGDNEQFF
TRBV24-1	TRBJ2-1	CATSLSAPVNNEQFF
TRBV14	TRBJ1-4	CASSQYEGPGDREKLFF
TRBV18	TRBJ2-4	CASSPIDRANIQYF
TRBV7-9	TRBJ2-7	CASSPLARSSYEQYF
TRBV28	TRBJ2-7	CASSIKPDSYEQYF
TRBV7-8	TRBJ2-7	CASSSRLGSYEQYF
TRBV9	TRBJ1-2	CASSETGLRGYTF
TRBV6-6	TRBJ2-1	CASSYILAGSDEQFF
TRBV28	TRBJ2-1	CASLEGQGGDSYNEQFF
TRBV27	TRBJ2-7	CASSLGGLADFYEQYF
TRBV10-1	TRBJ2-5	CASSGGQGRETQYF
TRBV5-1	TRBJ2-1	CASSLAAGGQDNEQFF
TRBV13	TRBJ1-3	CASSLGRNSGNTIYF
TRBV12-5	TRBJ1-1	CASGSGGMNTEAFF
TRBV2	TRBJ1-1	CASCEGIGTEAFF
TRBV5-1	TRBJ2-1	CASSYGGGSNEQFF
TRBV19	TRBJ1-1	CASSIEKGRAFF
TRBV4-1	TRBJ2-2	CASRPPTSAGELFF
TRBV2	TRBJ2-5	CASSEAPPQETQYF
TRBV27	TRBJ2-2	CASSLLWTGELFF
TRBV7-9	TRBJ2-2	CASTSTGGGNTGELFF
TRBV20-1	TRBJ2-1	CSARLAGGINEQFF
TRBV11-2	TRBJ2-3	CASSLVGEYKDTQYF
TRBV6-5	TRBJ1-2	CASSTNGLHGYTF
TRBV4-1	TRBJ1-2	CASSLNSYGYTF
TRBV7-9	TRBJ2-3	CASSIPWGREEGTQYF
TRBV7-2	TRBJ2-3	CARPGHFTDTQYF
TRBV11-1	TRBJ2-5	CASSFSGYQETQYF
TRBV12-3/TRBV12-4	TRBJ2-3	CASRSLGTDTQYF
TRBV10-3	TRBJ1-2	CAIKLIGGIRGPYGYTF
TRBV20-1	TRBJ2-1	CSAVARQGDVYNEQFF
TRBV29-1	TRBJ2-1	CSARGAGENEQFF
TRBV3-1	TRBJ2-7	CASSQGGETEITYEQYF
TRBV4-2	TRBJ2-1	CASSQGGRLADDNEQFF
TRBV12-3/TRBV12-4	TRBJ2-1	CASSFLAGELYNEQFF
TRBV3-1	TRBJ2-4	CASSQATVWKNIQYF
TRBV5-1	TRBJ1-1	CASATGGTEAFF
TRBV3-1	TRBJ2-1	CASSQEGGRASYNEQFF
TRBV29-1	TRBJ1-2	CSGRTGGDGYTF
TRBV12-3/TRBV12-4	TRBJ2-1	CASWTAMYNEQFF